Listed below are T cell receptor beta chains from one sample, sequenced in a study of cytomegalovirus exposure and HLA in healthy donors. Assay: immunoSEQ multiplex PCR; the TCRdb copy retains only in-frame clones and omits some. This table has 150,000 to 200,000 clones, 75% to 85% appearing once. The sample taken for sequencing was PBMCs. These receptors all stem from a man aged 45 to 65 in good health and CMV-seropositive. Each CDR3 is given with its conserved first and last residue. Each record gives: J gene, V gene, CDR3 length, clone size, D gene, CDR3 DNA, CDR3 protein. D genes are given only for firm matches. The size field is filled for only some rows; it gives once, few, many or a size class.

TRBJ2-7,TRBV7-6,14,NA,TRBD1,TGTGCCAGCAGCCCTGGACAGGGGGGCTACGAGCAGTACTTC,CASSPGQGGYEQYF
TRBJ1-1,TRBV6-6,14,NA,NA,TGTGCCAGCAGTTCCACATCGTGGAACACTGAAGCTTTCTTT,CASSSTSWNTEAFF
TRBJ2-7,TRBV7-9,15,NA,NA,TGTGCCAGCAGCTCAACAATGGGGAGCTCCTACGAGCAGTACTTC,CASSSTMGSSYEQYF
TRBJ2-5,TRBV25-1,16,NA,NA,TGTGCCAGCAGTGAAGCGTGGGCCGCGGCGGGAGAGACCCAGTACTTC,CASSEAWAAAGETQYF
TRBJ2-3,TRBV9,16,NA,TRBD1,TGTGCCAGCAGCGTCTCCGGGACAGGGGGCACAGATACGCAGTATTTT,CASSVSGTGGTDTQYF
TRBJ2-7,TRBV6-5,13,NA,TRBD1,TGTGCCAGCAGCACAACAGGGGAACGCGAGCAGTACTTC,CASSTTGEREQYF
TRBJ2-5,TRBV15,15,NA,NA,TGTGCCACCAGCGGAGGGGACAGCCGTCAAGAGACCCAGTACTTC,CATSGGDSRQETQYF
TRBJ2-1,TRBV29-1,13,NA,TRBD1,TGCAGCGTCGGACAGGGTTTCGTCAATGAGCAGTTCTTC,CSVGQGFVNEQFF
TRBJ1-6,TRBV28,17,NA,TRBD1,TGTGCCAGCAGTTTACGGGACAGGGCCCGGAATAATTCACCCCTCCACTTT,CASSLRDRARNNSPLHF
TRBJ2-3,TRBV7-9,15,NA,TRBD1,TGTGCCAGCAGCGGGGACAGGGGATACACAGATACGCAGTATTTT,CASSGDRGYTDTQYF
TRBJ1-3,TRBV7-2,16,NA,NA,TGTGCCAGCAGCTTAGGGCAGGCACGCTCTGGAAACACCATATATTTT,CASSLGQARSGNTIYF
TRBJ1-5,TRBV9,14,NA,NA,TGTGCCAGCAGCGATACACAGGGTCCTCAGCCCCAGCATTTT,CASSDTQGPQPQHF
TRBJ1-6,TRBV28,13,NA,TRBD1,TGTGCCAGCAGAGGACAGGGAGTTTCACCCCTCCACTTT,CASRGQGVSPLHF
TRBJ2-5,TRBV5-6,15,NA,NA,TGTGCCAGCATCCTACGGACCGGGGGACCAGAGACCCAGTACTTC,CASILRTGGPETQYF
TRBJ2-2,TRBV11-3,18,NA,NA,TGTGCCAGCAGTTCCCGGCACGGAGGCACGTTGAACACCGGGGAGCTGTTTTTT,CASSSRHGGTLNTGELFF
TRBJ2-7,TRBV4-3,14,NA,TRBD1,TGCGCCAGCAGCCAGGGGACAGGACCCTACGAGCAGTACTTC,CASSQGTGPYEQYF
TRBJ2-3,TRBV28,15,NA,NA,TGTGCCAGCAGTCCCTGGGCTACCTACACAGATACGCAGTATTTT,CASSPWATYTDTQYF
TRBJ2-5,TRBV18,16,NA,TRBD2,TGTGCCAGCTCACTGGGGACTAGCGGGGAGGAAGAGACCCAGTACTTC,CASSLGTSGEEETQYF
TRBJ2-1,TRBV9,13,NA,TRBD1,TGTGCCAGCAGCATCGGACAGGCCAATGAGCAGTTCTTC,CASSIGQANEQFF
TRBJ2-2,TRBV7-2,14,once,NA,TGTGCCAGCAGCTTTACACAAAACACCGGGGAGCTGTTTTTT,CASSFTQNTGELFF
TRBJ1-3,TRBV7-6,15,once,NA,TGTGCCAGCAGCTTACAGGGGCGGTTGGGAAACACCATATATTTT,CASSLQGRLGNTIYF
TRBJ2-1,TRBV30,13,NA,NA,TGTGCCTGTCGAGGAGGGCCATACAATGAGCAGTTCTTC,CACRGGPYNEQFF
TRBJ2-1,TRBV19,16,few,TRBD2,TGTGCCAGTAGGGGGACTAGCGCAAGCTCCTACAATGAGCAGTTCTTC,CASRGTSASSYNEQFF
TRBJ2-2,TRBV5-1,15,NA,NA,TGCGCCAGCAGCTACCGGGATCCTAACACCGGGGAGCTGTTTTTT,CASSYRDPNTGELFF